This T cell receptor (beta chain) was observed in a study of blood T cell repertoires in COVID-19. TCRdb's table, derived via immunoSEQ multiplex PCR, lists solely in-frame clones and lacks some. This table has about 150,000 clones, about 87% appearing once. From germline, CDR1 is KGHSH and CDR2 LQKENI. Trimming took off 0 bases at V and 5 bases at J, with 14 bases between the two ends. The CDR3 spans 16 residues. The chain recombines TRBV18 with TRBJ1-5; maybe TRBD1 (5 bases). This TCR was sampled from a man older than 75 with acute or convalescent COVID-19. The sequencing input was peripheral blood. The DNA for the CDR3 is TGTGCCAGCTCACCACCGTCCAGGGTAGGCGATCAGCCCCAGCATTTT. This translates into CASSPPSRVGDQPQHF.